The entry that follows covers one T cell receptor (beta chain) sequence. The specificity of this receptor is unknown. The input lacks base qualities; no much larger clone sits a single base away. Patients with autoimmune disease history or receiving systemic immunosuppression were excluded from the trial. Peripheral blood for TCR sequencing was collected from all dose cohorts at baseline, on cycle 4 day 1, and on cycle 7 day 1. The samples were taken from a phase I, first-in-human, multicenter, open-label dose-escalation trial of ivuxolimab. Adults with locally advanced or metastatic head and neck squamous cell, hepatocellular, melanoma or renal cell carcinoma were enrolled in the trial. CD4+ and CD8+ T cells were sorted separately from peripheral blood before TCR sequencing. Genomic DNA was isolated from the sorted cells so that the TCRbeta CDR3 region could be sequenced. TCRbeta CDR3 regions were sequenced using the immunoSEQ Assay. TCRdb mirrors the immuneACCESS table, restricted to in-frame sequences. Some clones are absent from its copies; in checked studies, under half trace to an unresolved V gene, and the reason for the others is unknown. The sample table holds around 19,000 clones, of which less than 80% were seen once. The ten biggest clones cover over 25% of the sample.

As encoded in the germline V gene, CDR1 is MNHEY while CDR2 is SVGAGI. The CDR3 holds 15 amino acids from the cysteine to the phenylalanine. Only CDR3 DNA remains: 45 bases, in frame from the first base. V loses 1 base, J loses 1 base, and the germline ends lie 11 bases apart. The sample comes from a study of OX40 agonist ivuxolimab in advanced cancers. Regarding the complete study: Ivuxolimab was a fully human IgG2 agonistic monoclonal antibody targeting the costimulatory receptor OX40 (CD134). Intravenous ivuxolimab was administered to patients every 2 weeks at six dose levels: 0.01, 0.1, 0.3, 1.5, 3 and 10 mg/kg. A male proportion of 82.7% and a mean age of roughly 58 years, ranging from about 20 to 79, were recorded for the dose-escalation cohort. The monotherapy dose-escalation portion (N ≈ 52 patients) of the phase I ivuxolimab trial is reported in the paper. Partial responses occurred in three dose-escalation patients, of whom one had hepatocellular carcinoma and two had cutaneous melanoma. Peripheral TCRbeta sequencing was intended to test whether TCR sequence diversity was altered and clonal T-cell expansion was caused by ivuxolimab. Patients were allowed to have had prior anti-PD-1, anti-PD-L1 or anti-CTLA-4 therapy, and around two fifths of the dose-escalation patients had been treated with checkpoint inhibitors. Among the approximately 54 dose-escalation patients, around 19 had hepatocellular carcinoma, about 15 melanoma, 9 renal cell carcinoma and 9 head and neck cancer. Results and caveats for the whole study, not just this receptor: Which antigens the clonally expanded peripheral T cells were specific for was not determined. In partial responders in the 0.1-3.0 mg/kg groups, normalized peripheral clonal expansion was found to be among the lowest, especially among CD8+ T cells. At doses of 0.1 to 3.0 mg/kg, clonal expansion of both CD4+ and CD8+ T cells in blood was seen between baseline and week 6. On average, CD8+ T cells showed more expanded clones than CD4+ T cells after ivuxolimab. Low levels of normalized T-cell clonal expansion were also seen in some patients who did not respond.

Sequencing used CD4+ or CD8+ T cells sorted from blood, obtained in a trial of the OX40 agonist ivuxolimab. The chain employs TRBV6-5 and TRBJ2-7, with the D segment identity uncertain. The receptor was isolated from an adult with an advanced solid tumor such as melanoma, head and neck, liver or kidney cancer. The DNA sequence is given as TGTGCCAGCAGTTACTTGGGCGGCCAATCCTACGAGCAGTACTTC. This gives the protein CASSYLGGQSYEQYF.